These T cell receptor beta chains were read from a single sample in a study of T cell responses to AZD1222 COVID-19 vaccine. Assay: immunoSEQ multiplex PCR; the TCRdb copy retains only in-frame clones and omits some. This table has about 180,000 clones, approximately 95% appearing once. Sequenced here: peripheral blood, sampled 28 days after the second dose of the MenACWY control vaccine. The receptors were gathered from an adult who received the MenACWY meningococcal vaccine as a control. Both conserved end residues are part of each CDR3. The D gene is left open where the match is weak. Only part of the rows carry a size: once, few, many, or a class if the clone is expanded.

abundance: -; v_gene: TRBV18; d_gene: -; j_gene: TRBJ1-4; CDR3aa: CASSQGVKEKLFF; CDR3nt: TGTGCCAGCTCACAGGGGGTGAAGGAAAAACTGTTTTTT
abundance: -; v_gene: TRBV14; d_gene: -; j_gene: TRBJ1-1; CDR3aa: CASSQDATREEAFF; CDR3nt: TGTGCCAGCAGCCAAGATGCCACCAGGGAGGAAGCTTTCTTT
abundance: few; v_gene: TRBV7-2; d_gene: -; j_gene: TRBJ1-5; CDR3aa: CASSTRGGNQPQHF; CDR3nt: TGTGCCAGCAGCACCCGGGGGGGGAATCAGCCCCAGCATTTT
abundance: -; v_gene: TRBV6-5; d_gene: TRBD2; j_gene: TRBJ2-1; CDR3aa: CASGDTGTSGDEQFF; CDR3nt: TGTGCCAGCGGAGATACCGGGACTAGCGGGGATGAGCAGTTCTTC
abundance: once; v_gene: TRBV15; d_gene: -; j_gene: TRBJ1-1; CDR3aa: CATSRGQLNTEAFF; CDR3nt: TGTGCCACCAGCAGAGGTCAGTTGAACACTGAAGCTTTCTTT
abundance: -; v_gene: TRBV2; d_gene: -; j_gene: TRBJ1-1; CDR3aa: CASSEGVLNTEAFF; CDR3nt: TGTGCCAGCAGTGAAGGGGTTCTGAACACTGAAGCTTTCTTT
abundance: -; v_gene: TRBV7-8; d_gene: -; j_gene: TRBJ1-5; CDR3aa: CASSLRTNQPQHF; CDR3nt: TGTGCCAGCAGCTTACGCACCAATCAGCCCCAGCATTTT
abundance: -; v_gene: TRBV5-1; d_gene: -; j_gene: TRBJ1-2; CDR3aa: CASSLDSNYGYTF; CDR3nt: TGCGCCAGCAGCTTGGACAGTAACTATGGCTACACCTTC
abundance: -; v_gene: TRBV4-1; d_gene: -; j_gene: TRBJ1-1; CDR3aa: CASSHPGQMNTEAFF; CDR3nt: TGCGCCAGCAGCCACCCGGGACAAATGAACACTGAAGCTTTCTTT
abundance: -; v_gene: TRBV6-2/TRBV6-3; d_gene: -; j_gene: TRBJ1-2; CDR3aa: CASSQQGNYGYTF; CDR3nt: TGTGCCAGCAGTCAACAGGGTAACTATGGCTACACCTTC
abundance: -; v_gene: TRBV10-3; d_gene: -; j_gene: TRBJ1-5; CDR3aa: CAISESKQLINQPQHF; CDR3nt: TGTGCCATCAGTGAGTCGAAACAGCTAATTAATCAGCCCCAGCATTTT
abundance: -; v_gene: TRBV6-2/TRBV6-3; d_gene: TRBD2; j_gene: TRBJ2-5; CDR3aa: CASSYNPERGQETQYF; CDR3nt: TGTGCCAGCAGTTACAACCCCGAGCGGGGGCAAGAGACCCAGTACTTC
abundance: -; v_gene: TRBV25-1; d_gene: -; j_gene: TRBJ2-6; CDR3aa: CASSQSGANVLTF; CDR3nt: TGTGCCAGTTCACAGTCTGGGGCCAACGTCCTGACTTTC
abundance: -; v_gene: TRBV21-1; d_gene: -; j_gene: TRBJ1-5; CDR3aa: CASSKSNQPQHF; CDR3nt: TGTGCCAGCAGCAAAAGCAATCAGCCCCAGCATTTT
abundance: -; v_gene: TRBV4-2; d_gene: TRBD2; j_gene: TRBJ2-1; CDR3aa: CASSQATSGGYNEQFF; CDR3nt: TGTGCCAGCAGCCAAGCGACTAGCGGGGGATACAATGAGCAGTTCTTC
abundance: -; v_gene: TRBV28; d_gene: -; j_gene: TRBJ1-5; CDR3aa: CASSSQETGPQHF; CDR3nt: TGTGCCAGCAGCTCACAGGAGACGGGGCCCCAGCATTTT
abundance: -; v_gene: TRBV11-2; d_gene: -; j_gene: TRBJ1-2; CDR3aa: CASSLVLDRSNYGYTF; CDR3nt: TGTGCCAGCAGCTTAGTACTCGACAGGTCGAACTATGGCTACACCTTC
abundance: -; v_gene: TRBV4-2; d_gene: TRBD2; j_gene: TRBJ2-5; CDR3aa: CASSASLAGGPGETQYF; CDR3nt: TGTGCCAGCAGCGCATCCCTAGCGGGGGGGCCGGGAGAGACCCAGTACTTC
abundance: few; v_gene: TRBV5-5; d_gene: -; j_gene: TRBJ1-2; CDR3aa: CASSFGDGYGYTF; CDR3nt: TGTGCCAGCAGCTTTGGGGACGGCTATGGCTACACCTTC
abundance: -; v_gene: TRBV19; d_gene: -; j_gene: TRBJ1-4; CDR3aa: CASSLQRPNEKLFF; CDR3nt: TGTGCCAGTTCGTTACAGAGACCTAATGAAAAACTGTTTTTT
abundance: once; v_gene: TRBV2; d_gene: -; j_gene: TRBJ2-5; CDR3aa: CASSPGELHTETQYF; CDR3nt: TGTGCCAGCAGTCCAGGAGAGCTCCATACCGAGACCCAGTACTTC
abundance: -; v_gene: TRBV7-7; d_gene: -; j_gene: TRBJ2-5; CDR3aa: CASSSRGIQETQYF; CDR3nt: TGTGCCAGCAGTTCCCGGGGGATCCAAGAGACCCAGTACTTC
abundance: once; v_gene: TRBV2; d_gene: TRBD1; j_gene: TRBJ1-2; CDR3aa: CASSAFTGTGENGYTF; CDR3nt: TGTGCCAGCAGTGCATTCACCGGGACAGGGGAAAATGGCTACACCTTC
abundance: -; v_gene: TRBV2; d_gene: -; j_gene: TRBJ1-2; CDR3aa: CVTGPANYGYTF; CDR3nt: TGTGTTACGGGCCCGGCCAACTATGGCTACACCTTC
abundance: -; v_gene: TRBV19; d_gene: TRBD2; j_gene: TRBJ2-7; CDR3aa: CASSTVLAGEQYF; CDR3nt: TGTGCCAGTAGTACGGTCCTAGCGGGCGAGCAGTACTTC
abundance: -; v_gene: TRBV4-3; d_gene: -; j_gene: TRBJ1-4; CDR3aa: CASSQTPGANEKLFF; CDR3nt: TGCGCCAGCAGCCAAACGCCCGGGGCTAACGAAAAACTGTTTTTT
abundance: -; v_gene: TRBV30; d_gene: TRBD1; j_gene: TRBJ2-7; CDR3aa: CAWRRQGNYEQYF; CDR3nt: TGTGCCTGGAGGCGACAGGGGAACTACGAGCAGTACTTC
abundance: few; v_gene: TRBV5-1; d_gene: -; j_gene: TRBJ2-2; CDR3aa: CASSLATNTGELFF; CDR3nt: TGCGCCAGCAGCTTGGCCACGAACACCGGGGAGCTGTTTTTT
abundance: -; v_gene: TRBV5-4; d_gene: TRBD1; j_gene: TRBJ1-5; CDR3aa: CASSLGDRGGNQPQHF; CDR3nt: TGTGCCAGCAGCTTGGGGGACAGGGGTGGCAATCAGCCCCAGCATTTT
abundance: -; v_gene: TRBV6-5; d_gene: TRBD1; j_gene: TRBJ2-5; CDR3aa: CASSLDRGRVETQYF; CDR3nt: TGTGCCAGCAGTCTGGACAGGGGGCGCGTGGAGACCCAGTACTTC
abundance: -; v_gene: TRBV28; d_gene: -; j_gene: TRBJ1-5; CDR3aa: CASSRQVNQPQHF; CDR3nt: TGTGCCAGCAGCCGACAGGTAAATCAGCCCCAGCATTTT
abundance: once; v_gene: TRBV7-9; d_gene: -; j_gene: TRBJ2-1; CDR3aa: CASSLGNRDEQFF; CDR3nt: TGTGCCAGCAGCTTGGGGAATAGGGATGAGCAGTTCTTC
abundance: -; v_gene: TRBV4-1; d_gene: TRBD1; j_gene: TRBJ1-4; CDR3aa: CASRIGGQGSANEKLFF; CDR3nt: TGCGCCAGCAGGATAGGGGGACAGGGGTCCGCTAATGAAAAACTGTTTTTT
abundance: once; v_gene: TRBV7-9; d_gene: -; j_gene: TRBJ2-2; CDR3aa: CASSQYLGRGELFF; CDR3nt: TGTGCCAGCAGTCAGTATTTGGGCCGCGGGGAGCTGTTTTTT
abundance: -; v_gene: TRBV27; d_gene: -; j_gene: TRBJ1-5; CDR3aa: CASSFSGSNQPQHF; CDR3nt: TGTGCCAGCAGTTTTTCGGGGTCAAATCAGCCCCAGCATTTT
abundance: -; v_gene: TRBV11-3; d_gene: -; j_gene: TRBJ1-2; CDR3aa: CASSSPGASGGYTF; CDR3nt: TGTGCCAGCAGCTCCCCGGGCGCCTCGGGGGGCTACACCTTC
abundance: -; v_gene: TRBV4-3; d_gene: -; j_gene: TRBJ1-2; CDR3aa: CASSPSQHQHYGYTF; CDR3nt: TGCGCCAGCAGCCCTTCCCAGCATCAACACTATGGCTACACCTTC
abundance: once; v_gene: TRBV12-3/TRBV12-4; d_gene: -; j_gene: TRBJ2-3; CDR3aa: CASSDAGDTQYF; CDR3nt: TGTGCCAGCAGCGACGCCGGGGATACGCAGTATTTT
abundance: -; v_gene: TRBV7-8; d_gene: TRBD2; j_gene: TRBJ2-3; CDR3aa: CASSKRGNYADTQYF; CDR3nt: TGTGCCAGCTCAAAGCGGGGGAATTATGCAGATACGCAGTATTTT
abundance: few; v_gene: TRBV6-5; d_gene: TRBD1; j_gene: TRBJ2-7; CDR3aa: CASNPTGINYEQYF; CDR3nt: TGTGCCAGCAACCCGACAGGGATTAATTACGAGCAGTACTTC
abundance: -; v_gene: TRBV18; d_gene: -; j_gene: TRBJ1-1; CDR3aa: CASSAGGERTEAFF; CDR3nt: TGTGCCAGCTCAGCCGGGGGGGAGAGGACTGAAGCTTTCTTT
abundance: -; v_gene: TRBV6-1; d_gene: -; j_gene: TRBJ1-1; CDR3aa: CASSETPAPTEAFF; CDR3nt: TGTGCCAGCAGTGAAACCCCGGCCCCCACTGAAGCTTTCTTT
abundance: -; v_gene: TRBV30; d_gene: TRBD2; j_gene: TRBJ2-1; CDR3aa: CAWSVLSGAYNEQFF; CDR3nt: TGTGCCTGGAGTGTACTCAGCGGGGCTTACAATGAGCAGTTCTTC
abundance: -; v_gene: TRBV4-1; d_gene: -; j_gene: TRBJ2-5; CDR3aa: CASSQGPVSPAETQYF; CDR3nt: TGCGCCAGCAGCCAAGGGCCGGTTTCCCCGGCGGAGACCCAGTACTTC
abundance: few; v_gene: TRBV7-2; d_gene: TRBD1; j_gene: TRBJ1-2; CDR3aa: CASSPGTGEFYGYTF; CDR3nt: TGTGCCAGCAGCCCGGGGACAGGGGAATTCTATGGCTACACCTTC
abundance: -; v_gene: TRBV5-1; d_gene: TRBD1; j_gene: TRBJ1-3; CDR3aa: CASSPRQGQRNTIYF; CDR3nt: TGCGCCAGCAGCCCCCGACAGGGACAAAGAAACACCATATATTTT
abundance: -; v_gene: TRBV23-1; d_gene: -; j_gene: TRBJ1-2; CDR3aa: CASSQFPRRALANYGYTF; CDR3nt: TGCGCCAGCAGTCAATTCCCCCGCCGGGCCCTAGCTAACTATGGCTACACCTTC
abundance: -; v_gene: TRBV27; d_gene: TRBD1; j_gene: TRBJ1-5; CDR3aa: CASTTRTGNQPQHF; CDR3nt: TGTGCCAGCACCACACGGACAGGGAATCAGCCCCAGCATTTT
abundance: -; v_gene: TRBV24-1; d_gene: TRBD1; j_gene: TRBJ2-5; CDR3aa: CATRGQKETQYF; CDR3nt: TGTGCCACCAGGGGACAGAAAGAGACCCAGTACTTC
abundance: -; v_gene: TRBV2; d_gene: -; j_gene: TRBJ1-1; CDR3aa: CASSGIGRTEAFF; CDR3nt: TGTGCCAGCAGCGGGATAGGAAGGACTGAAGCTTTCTTT
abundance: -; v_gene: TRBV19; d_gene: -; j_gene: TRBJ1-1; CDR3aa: CASRGGHLNTEAFF; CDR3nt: TGTGCCAGTAGAGGGGGACACTTGAACACTGAAGCTTTCTTT
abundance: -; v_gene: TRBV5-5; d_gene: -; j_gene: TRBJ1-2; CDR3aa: CASSLNREGYTF; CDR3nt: TGTGCCAGCAGCTTGAACAGGGAGGGCTACACCTTC